This entry describes one TCR beta chain. The data were taken from a study of human T cells and chemical hapten exposure. In TCRdb, the RACE reads were re-called with MiXCR into one record per CDR3 protein. The sample has some 400,000 distinct CDR3 sequences, 4% to 5.5% seen once. V lost 5 bases, J lost 8 bases, and 5 bases stayed unmatched. The V gene's germline CDR1 is SNHLY and CDR2 FYNNEI. CDR3 size: 14 residues. Time point indicated: patch test 1, 2 weeks after DPC sensitization. Noted treatment: therapeutic diphenylcyclopropenone sensitization with weekly scalp DPC. Here the sequenced sample was whole blood, taken in connection with sensitization to the hapten diphenylcyclopropenone (DPC). The sequence was collected from a woman aged 45 to 65 with alopecia areata. Some clones in this sample may be carry-over from other donors' samples. The chain combines TRBV2 with TRBJ1-5, with TRBD1 matching 11 bases. CDR3 DNA: TGTGCCAGCAGTTCTGGACAGGGGGCCGAGCCCCAGCATTTT. Translation gives CASSSGQGAEPQHF.